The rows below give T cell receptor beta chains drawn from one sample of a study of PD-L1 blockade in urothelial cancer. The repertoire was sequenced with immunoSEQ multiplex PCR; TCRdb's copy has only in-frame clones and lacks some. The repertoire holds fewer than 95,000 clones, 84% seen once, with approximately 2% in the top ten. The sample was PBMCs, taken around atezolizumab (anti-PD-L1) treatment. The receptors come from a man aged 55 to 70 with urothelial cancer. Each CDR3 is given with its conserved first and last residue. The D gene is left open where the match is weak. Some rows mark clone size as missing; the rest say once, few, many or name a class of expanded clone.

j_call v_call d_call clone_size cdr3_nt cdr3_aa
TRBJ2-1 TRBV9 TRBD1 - TGTGCCAGCAGCCCAGTTGGACAGGGGCGAGTTGAGCAGTTCTTC CASSPVGQGRVEQFF
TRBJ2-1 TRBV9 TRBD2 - TGTGCCAGCAGCGCGCCCCAAGCGGGAGGGCCTGGTGAGCAGTTCTTC CASSAPQAGGPGEQFF
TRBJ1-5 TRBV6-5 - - TGTGCCAGCAGTGCCGACAGGAATCAGCCCCAGCATTTT CASSADRNQPQHF
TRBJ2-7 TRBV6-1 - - TGTGCCAGCAGCCGAACAGGGACCTACGAGCAGTACTTC CASSRTGTYEQYF
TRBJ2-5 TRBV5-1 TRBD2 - TGCGCCAGCAGCCAGGGAGGGGATCGAGAGACCCAGTACTTC CASSQGGDRETQYF
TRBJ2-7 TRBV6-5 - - TGTGCCAGCAGTAGAACTAGCTTGTACGAGCAGTACTTC CASSRTSLYEQYF
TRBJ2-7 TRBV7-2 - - TGTGCCAGCAGCCCTAGGGAGGCGGGGAGCTCCTACGAGCAGTACTTC CASSPREAGSSYEQYF
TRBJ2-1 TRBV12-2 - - TGTGCAAGTCGCTTAGTGAGTACTAGCGGGAGGGCCGATGAGCAGTTCTTC CASRLVSTSGRADEQFF
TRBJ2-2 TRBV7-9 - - TGTGCCAGCAGCTTAGAGAAACAGGGAAGGTGGAACACCGGGGAGCTGTTTTTT CASSLEKQGRWNTGELFF
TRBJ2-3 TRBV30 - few TGTGCCTGGAGTGTACAAACAGGGGGGTTCGGGGGGTTAGAGTTTTTT CAWSVQTGGFGGLEFF
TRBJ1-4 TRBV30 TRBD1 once TGTGCCTGGAGTAGGGGACAGGGGGGTCGGGAACTGTTTTTT CAWSRGQGGRELFF
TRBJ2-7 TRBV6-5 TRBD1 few TGTGCCAGCAGTTACAAGGACAGGGGGTTCTACGAGCAGTACTTC CASSYKDRGFYEQYF
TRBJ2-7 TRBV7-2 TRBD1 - TGTGCCAGCAGCTTGGGGACAGGGGCATTGGACGAGCAGTACTTC CASSLGTGALDEQYF
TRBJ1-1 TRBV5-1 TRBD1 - TGCGCCAGCAGTTCACCACAGGGGGCTTCGAACACTGAAGCTTTCTTT CASSSPQGASNTEAFF
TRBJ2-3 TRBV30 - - TGTGCCTGGAGTGTTAAACAGGGAGGGACAGATACGCAGTATTTT CAWSVKQGGTDTQYF
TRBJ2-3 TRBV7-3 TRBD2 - TGTGCCAGCAGCTTAACGGCGGGGGGGCGTGATACGCAGTATTTT CASSLTAGGRDTQYF
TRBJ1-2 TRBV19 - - TGTGCCAGTAGACCAACAACGTGGGGCTACACCTTC CASRPTTWGYTF
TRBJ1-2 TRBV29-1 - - TGCAGCGTTGAGGAGGGAGCTAACTATGGCTACACCTTC CSVEEGANYGYTF
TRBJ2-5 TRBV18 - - TGTGCCAGCTCACCCATGGACAGTGGGGAGACCCAGTACTTC CASSPMDSGETQYF
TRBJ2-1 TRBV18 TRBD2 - TGTGCCAGCTCACAGGATAGCGGGAGGGTTAATGAGCAGTTCTTC CASSQDSGRVNEQFF
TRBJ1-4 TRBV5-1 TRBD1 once TGCGCCAGCAGCCCAACAGGGGGAACTAATGAAAAACTGTTTTTT CASSPTGGTNEKLFF
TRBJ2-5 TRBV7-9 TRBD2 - TGTGCCAGCAGTTGGACTAGCGGTTCCCAAGAGACCCAGTACTTC CASSWTSGSQETQYF
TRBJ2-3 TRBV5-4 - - TGTGCCAGCAGCTTGGAACCGGGAGACAGCACAGATACGCAGTATTTT CASSLEPGDSTDTQYF
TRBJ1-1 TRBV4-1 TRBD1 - TGCGCCAGCAGCCGGGGACAGGGGAGTGGAAACACTGAAGCTTTCTTT CASSRGQGSGNTEAFF
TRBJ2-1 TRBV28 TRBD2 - TGTGCCAGCAGTCCCGCCGGACTAGCCCCTTACAATGAGCAGTTCTTC CASSPAGLAPYNEQFF
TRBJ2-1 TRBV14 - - TGTGCCAGCAGCCAAGTTAGTCGGCTGAGCGGGAATGAGCAGTTCTTC CASSQVSRLSGNEQFF
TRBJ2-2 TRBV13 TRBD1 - TGTGCCAGCAGCTTGGAAGGGACAGGGGCTACCGGGGAGCTGTTTTTT CASSLEGTGATGELFF
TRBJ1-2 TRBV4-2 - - TGTGCCAGCAGCCCAAGAGGGGGGGGGACAAGTTATGGCTACACCTTC CASSPRGGGTSYGYTF
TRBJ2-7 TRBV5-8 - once TGTGCCAGCAGCTTGGGCCCACTTGGGGCGATCGAGCAGTACTTC CASSLGPLGAIEQYF
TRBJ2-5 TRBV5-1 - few TGCGCCAGCAGCTACCGTCCGTCTAGGGAGACCCAGTACTTC CASSYRPSRETQYF
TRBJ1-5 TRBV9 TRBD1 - TGTGCCAGCAGCGTAGTACAGGGGGGACGTAATCAGCCCCAGCATTTT CASSVVQGGRNQPQHF
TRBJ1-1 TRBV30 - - TGTGCCTGGATGTACCCTGACAGGTTGAACACTGAAGCTTTCTTT CAWMYPDRLNTEAFF
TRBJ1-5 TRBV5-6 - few TGTGCCAGCAGCCCGAGGGGGTATAGCAATCAGCCCCAGCATTTT CASSPRGYSNQPQHF
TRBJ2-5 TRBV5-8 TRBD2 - TGTGCCAGCGGTCTAGCGGGGGCAGGGGAAAAGACCCAGTACTTC CASGLAGAGEKTQYF
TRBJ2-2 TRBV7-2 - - TGTGCCAGCAGCTCCACAACACTACCGGGAATAGGAACCGGGGAGCTGTTTTTT CASSSTTLPGIGTGELFF
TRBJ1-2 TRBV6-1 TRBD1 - TGTGCCAGCAGTGAACAGGGGGCGGGTGGCTACACCTTC CASSEQGAGGYTF
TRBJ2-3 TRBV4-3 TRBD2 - TGCGCCAGCAGCCAAGCGACTAGCGGGAGGGCTGGGGGAGATACGCAGTATTTT CASSQATSGRAGGDTQYF
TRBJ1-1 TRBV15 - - TGTGCCACCAGCAGGCCGGGAGGGATGGGCACTGAAGCTTTCTTT CATSRPGGMGTEAFF
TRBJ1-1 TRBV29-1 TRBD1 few TGCAGCGTGTATGGACAGGGGATAGAAGCTTTCTTT CSVYGQGIEAFF
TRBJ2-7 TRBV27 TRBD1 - TGTGCCAGCAGTGTCTCCGGACAGGGGGCTTACGAGCAGTACTTC CASSVSGQGAYEQYF
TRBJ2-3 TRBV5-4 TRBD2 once TGTGCCAGCAGCTTGGGAAGTAGCGGGAGCACAGATACGCAGTATTTT CASSLGSSGSTDTQYF
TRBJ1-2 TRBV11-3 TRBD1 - TGTGCCAGCAGCACAGCGTCCGGACAGGGCGGTCAGGATAACTATGGCTACACCTTC CASSTASGQGGQDNYGYTF
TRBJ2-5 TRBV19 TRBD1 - TGTGCCAGTAGTATAGGGGACAGGGAGCATGGGACCCAGTACTTC CASSIGDREHGTQYF
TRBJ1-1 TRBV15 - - TGTGCCACCAGCCGGGGGGGCAGCTCGAACACTGAAGCTTTCTTT CATSRGGSSNTEAFF
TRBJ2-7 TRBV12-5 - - TGTGCTAGTAGACAGAACTACGAGCAGTACTTC CASRQNYEQYF
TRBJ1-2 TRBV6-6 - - TGTGCCATCAGGTCCCGGGGGGCGGCCTATGGCTACACCTTC CAIRSRGAAYGYTF
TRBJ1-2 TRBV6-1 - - TGTGCCAGCGGACCGGGGGGGGTCTATGGCTACACCTTC CASGPGGVYGYTF
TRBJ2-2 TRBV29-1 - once TGCAGCGTTAGACAGGCGAGCAACACCGGGGAGCTGTTTTTT CSVRQASNTGELFF
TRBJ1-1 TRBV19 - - TGTGCCAGTAGTATAAGGGCAGGGGTCTTTAACACTGAAGCTTTCTTT CASSIRAGVFNTEAFF
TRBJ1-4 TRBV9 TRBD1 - TGTGCCAGCAGCCCCCGACAGGGGGCGCGGAATTTTAATGAAAAACTGTTTTTT CASSPRQGARNFNEKLFF
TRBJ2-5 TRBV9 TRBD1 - TGTGCCAGCAGCGCCCGCAGGGGGCAAGAGACCCAGTACTTC CASSARRGQETQYF
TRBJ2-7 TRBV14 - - TGTGCCAGCAGCCATAAAAGTTACGGCGGCTCCTACGAGCAGTACTTC CASSHKSYGGSYEQYF
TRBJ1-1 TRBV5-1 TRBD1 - TGCGCCAGCAGCTCAACAGGGGTTGACACTGAAGCTTTCTTT CASSSTGVDTEAFF
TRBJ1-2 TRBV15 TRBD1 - TGTGCCACCAGCAGAGGTGTGACAGGGTATAACTATGGCTACACCTTC CATSRGVTGYNYGYTF
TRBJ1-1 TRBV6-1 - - TGTGCCAGCAGGTGGGCAAATGGGAACACTGAAGCTTTCTTT CASRWANGNTEAFF
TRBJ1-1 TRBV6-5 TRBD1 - TGTGCCAGCAGGAGGAGGGACAGGGTAACTGAAGCTTTCTTT CASRRRDRVTEAFF